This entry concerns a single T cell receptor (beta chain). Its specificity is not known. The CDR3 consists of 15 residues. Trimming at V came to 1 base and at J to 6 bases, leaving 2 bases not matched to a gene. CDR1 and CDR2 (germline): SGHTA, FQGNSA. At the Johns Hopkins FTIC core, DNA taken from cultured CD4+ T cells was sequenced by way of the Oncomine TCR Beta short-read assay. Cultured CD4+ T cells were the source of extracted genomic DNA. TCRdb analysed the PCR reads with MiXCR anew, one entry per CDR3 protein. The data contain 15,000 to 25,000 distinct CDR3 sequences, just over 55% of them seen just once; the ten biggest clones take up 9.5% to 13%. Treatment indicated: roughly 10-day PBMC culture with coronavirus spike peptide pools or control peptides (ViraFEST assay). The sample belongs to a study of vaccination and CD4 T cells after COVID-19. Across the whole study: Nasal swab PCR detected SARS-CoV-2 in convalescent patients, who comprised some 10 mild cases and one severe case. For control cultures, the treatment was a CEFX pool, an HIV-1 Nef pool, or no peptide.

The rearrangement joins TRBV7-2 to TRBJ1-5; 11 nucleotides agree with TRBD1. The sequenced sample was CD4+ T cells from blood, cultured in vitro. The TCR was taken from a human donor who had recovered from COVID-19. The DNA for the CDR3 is TGTGCCAGCAGCTTAGGGACAGGGGGCCTTCAGCCCCAGCATTTT. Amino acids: CASSLGTGGLQPQHF.